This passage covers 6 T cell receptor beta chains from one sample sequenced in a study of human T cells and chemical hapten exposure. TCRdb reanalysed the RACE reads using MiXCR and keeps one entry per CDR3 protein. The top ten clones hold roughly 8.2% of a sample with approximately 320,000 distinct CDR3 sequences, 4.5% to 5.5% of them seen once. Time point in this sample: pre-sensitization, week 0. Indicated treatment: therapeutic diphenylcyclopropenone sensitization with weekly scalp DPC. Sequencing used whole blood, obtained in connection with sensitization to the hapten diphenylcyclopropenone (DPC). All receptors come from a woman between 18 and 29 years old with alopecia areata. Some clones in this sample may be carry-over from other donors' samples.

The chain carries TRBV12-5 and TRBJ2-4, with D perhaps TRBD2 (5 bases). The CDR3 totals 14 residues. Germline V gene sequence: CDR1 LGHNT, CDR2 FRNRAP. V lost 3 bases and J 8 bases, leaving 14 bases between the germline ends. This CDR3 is CASGFHTSFDIQYF. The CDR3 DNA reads TGTGCTAGTGGTTTTCACACTAGTTTCGACATTCAGTACTTC.

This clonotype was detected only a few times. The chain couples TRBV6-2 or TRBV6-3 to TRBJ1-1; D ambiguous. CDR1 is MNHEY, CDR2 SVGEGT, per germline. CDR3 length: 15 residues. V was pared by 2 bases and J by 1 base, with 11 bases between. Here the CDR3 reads CASSYRLTRNTEAFF. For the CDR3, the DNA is TGTGCCAGCAGTTACCGACTGACAAGGAACACTGAAGCTTTCTTT.

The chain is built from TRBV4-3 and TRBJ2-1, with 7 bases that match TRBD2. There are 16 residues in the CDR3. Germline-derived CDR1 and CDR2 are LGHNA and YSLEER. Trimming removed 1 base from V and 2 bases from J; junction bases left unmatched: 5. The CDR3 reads CASSQGRGVAYNEQFF. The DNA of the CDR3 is TGCGCCAGCAGCCAAGGACGGGGGGTGGCCTACAATGAGCAGTTCTTC.

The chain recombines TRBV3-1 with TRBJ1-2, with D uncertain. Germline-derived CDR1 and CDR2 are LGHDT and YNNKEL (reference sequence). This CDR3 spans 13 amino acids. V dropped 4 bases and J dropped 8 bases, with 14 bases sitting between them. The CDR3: CASSPLTARGYTF. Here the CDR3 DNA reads TGTGCCAGCAGCCCCCTCACCGCTCGAGGCTACACCTTC.

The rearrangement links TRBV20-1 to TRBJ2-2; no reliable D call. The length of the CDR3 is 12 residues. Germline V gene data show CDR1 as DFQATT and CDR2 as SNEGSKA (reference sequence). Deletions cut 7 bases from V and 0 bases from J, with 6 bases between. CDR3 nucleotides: TGCAGTGTAAGCTCGAACACCGGGGAGCTGTTTTTT. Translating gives CSVSSNTGELFF.

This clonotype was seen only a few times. This chain's CDR3 is CASSPISAGSYGYTF. DNA for the CDR3: TGTGCCAGCAGCCCTATATCGGCAGGGTCCTATGGCTACACCTTC. The chain has TRBV5-6 and TRBJ1-2; maybe TRBD1 (5 bases). The CDR3 runs to 15 residues. CDR1 and CDR2 (germline): SGHDT, YYEEEE. Trimming removed 4 bases at V and 4 bases at J, with 17 bases between.